A single sample is the source of the 10 T cell receptor beta chains below, sequenced in a study of blood T cell repertoires in COVID-19. Assay: immunoSEQ multiplex PCR; the TCRdb copy retains only in-frame clones and omits some. The sample has about 120,000 clones; approximately 87% are singletons. The sequencing input was peripheral blood. These receptors were taken from a woman aged 70-85 years with acute or convalescent COVID-19.

The chain employs TRBV5-1 and TRBJ1-5; TRBD1 agrees at 7 bases. Unmatched junction bases numbered 6, after V lost 3 bases and J lost 6 bases. The CDR3 sequence is 14 residues long. The germline gives CDR1 SGHRS, CDR2 YFSETQ. The CDR3 DNA reads TGCGCCAGCAGCTATTCAGGGGGGCGTCAGCCCCAGCATTTT. Protein: CASSYSGGRQPQHF.

This clone was recorded only once. The chain uses TRBV18 and TRBJ1-1, with 7 positions matching TRBD1. The CDR3 extends over 16 amino acids. CDR1 KGHSH and CDR2 LQKENI come from the germline V gene. V was clipped by 2 bases and J by 8 bases; unmatched bases: 14. Written as DNA, the CDR3 is TGTGCCAGCTCACCAGGAGCAACAGGGGCCGGCCCAGAAGCTTTCTTT. This gives the protein CASSPGATGAGPEAFF.

The rearrangement uses TRBV28 and TRBJ1-5; TRBD1 aligns across 7 bases. The germline V gene encodes CDR1 MDHEN and CDR2 SYDVKM. V lost 2 bases to trimming and J lost 7 bases; unmatched junction nucleotides: 5. The CDR3 length is 14 residues. CDR3 protein: CASSLGQVGQPQHF. The CDR3, as DNA: TGTGCCAGCAGTTTAGGACAGGTCGGGCAGCCCCAGCATTTT.

This chain uses TRBV7-9 with TRBJ2-5, with 9 positions matching TRBD2. Germline V gene sequence: CDR1 SEHNR, CDR2 FQNEAQ (reference sequence). V trimming: 7 bases; J trimming: 3 bases; junction bases outside the gene matches: 3. This CDR3 has 13 residues. This CDR3 reads CASKAGGKETQYF. The CDR3 DNA reads TGTGCCAGCAAAGCGGGGGGAAAAGAGACCCAGTACTTC.

The chain links TRBV5-4 to TRBJ2-7; tentative D call: TRBD2 (6 bases). Germline assignment: CDR1 SGHNT and CDR2 YYREEE (reference sequence). The V and J ends lost 4 bases and 9 bases respectively, with 23 bases between them. There are 15 residues in the CDR3. The CDR3 is CASSRAGGATTGQYF. CDR3 in DNA: TGTGCCAGCAGCCGAGCCGGCGGGGCTACTACGGGGCAGTACTTC.

The J gene is TRBJ2-7, the V gene TRBV7-9; D is possibly TRBD2 (5 bases). Germline V gene lookup returns CDR1 SEHNR and CDR2 FQNEAQ (reference sequence). The V gene lost 5 bases and the J gene lost 3 bases, with 17 bases spanning the gap. The CDR3 loop spans 15 amino acids. CDR3 protein: CASSLAGLRVYEQYF. As DNA, the CDR3 is TGTGCCAGCAGCCTTGCCGGGTTGAGGGTCTACGAGCAGTACTTC.

Here the CDR3 reads CASSREAGVNNQPQHF. The CDR3 coding sequence is TGCGCCAGCAGCCGAGAGGCGGGGGTTAACAATCAGCCCCAGCATTTT. The V call is TRBV4-1, the J call TRBJ1-5; weak D call: TRBD1 (5 bases). Germline V lookup: CDR1 MGHRA, CDR2 YSYEKL. V lost 4 bases and J lost 3, with 16 bases in between. The CDR3 consists of 16 residues.

This chain joins TRBV10-3 and TRBJ2-5, with TRBD1 matching over 7 bases. The CDR3 contains 14 residues. Germline V lookup: CDR1 ENHRY, CDR2 SYGVKD. Germline trimming cut 4 bases from V and 5 bases from J; bases unmatched to any gene: 7. CDR3 region: CAISGGQLGETQYF. In nucleotides, the CDR3 is TGTGCCATCAGTGGGGGACAGTTAGGGGAGACCCAGTACTTC.

The V call is TRBV5-4, the J call TRBJ1-2; 7 positions match TRBD1. Germline V CDR1 and CDR2: SGHNT, YYREEE (reference sequence). The length of the CDR3 is 15 residues. V dropped 1 base and J dropped 4; count of bases not matched to a gene: 7. The CDR3 DNA is TGTGCCAGCAGCTTGTTTGCAGGGGGAGGCTATGGCTACACCTTC. Its protein is CASSLFAGGGYGYTF.

This chain joins TRBV18 and TRBJ2-7; maybe TRBD1 (6 bases). Germline assignment: CDR1 KGHSH and CDR2 LQKENI. V lost 2 bases, J lost 3 bases, and 8 bases lay in between. This CDR3 is built from 13 residues. In DNA, the CDR3 is TGTGCCAGCTCACCAGGACAGAACTACGAGCAGTACTTC. The encoded protein is CASSPGQNYEQYF.